The 32 T cell receptor beta chains presented below share a single source sample, sequenced in a study of T cells in Graves' hyperthyroidism and ophthalmopathy. RNA transcripts were the template for amplifying TCR beta CDR3 regions. TCR CDR3 underwent first-round RT-PCR with the HTBI primer set. A single record per CDR3 protein comes from TCRdb applying MiXCR to the multiplex PCR reads. The table records about 680,000 distinct CDR3 sequences, over 35% of them present only once. Sequencing was done on a sample of blood. The receptors were sampled from a woman aged 40 to 50 with Graves' hyperthyroidism.

This clonotype was found once. This sequence may be a read error, since a much larger clone differs from it by one base. The genes are TRBV6-1 and TRBJ2-2, with 7 nucleotides matching TRBD1. Germline V gene sequence: CDR1 MNHNS, CDR2 SASEGT. CDR3 length: 14 amino acids. Losses at the gene ends were 11 bases for V and 8 bases for J; bases not matched to a gene: 14. The CDR3 loop is CAARGQVSTGELFF. CDR3 nucleotide sequence: TGTGCCGCAAGAGGACAGGTTTCTACAGGGGAGCTGTTTTTT.

The count of this clonotype is one. The rearrangement uses TRBV24-1 and TRBJ1-2; a weak D match, TRBD1 (6 bases). V was shortened by 4 bases and J by 8 bases, with 13 bases between the two germline ends. The CDR3 has 13 residues. Germline V gene sequence: CDR1 KGHDR, CDR2 SFDVKD. The CDR3 is CATSDPKGDGYTF. DNA for the CDR3: TGTGCCACCAGTGACCCTAAGGGGGACGGCTACACCTTC.

This clonotype was seen a handful of times. The chain links TRBV7-2 to TRBJ1-2; D may be TRBD1 (5 bases). The germline CDR1 and CDR2 sequences are SGHTA and FQGNSA. Between the trimmed V and J ends, which lost 6 bases and 2 bases, there was a span of 25 bases. The CDR3 has 18 residues. CDR3 coding DNA: TGTGCCAGCAGTAAGCCCGAGGGGTCTGCTGCTTTCAACTATGGCTACACCTTC. This gives the protein CASSKPEGSAAFNYGYTF. Complete variable domain (other parts from reference TRBV7-2 and TRBJ1-2): GAGVSQSPSNKVTEKGKDVELRCDPISGHTALYWYRQSLGQGLEFLIYFQGNSAPDKSGLPSDRFSAERTGGSVSTLTIQRTQQEDSAVYLCASSKPEGSAAFNYGYTFGSGTRLTVV.

In this sample, this clonotype turned up many times. The rearrangement links TRBV20-1 to TRBJ2-5; D is perhaps TRBD2 (6 bases). The germline CDR1 and CDR2 sequences are DFQATT and SNEGSKA (reference sequence). V was trimmed by 0 bases and J by 2 bases, leaving 13 bases between them. The CDR3 covers 15 residues. CDR3 loop: CSARDWGLGQETQYF. Written as DNA, the CDR3 is TGCAGTGCTAGAGATTGGGGACTGGGACAAGAGACCCAGTACTTC.

This clonotype was counted ten times or more. The rearrangement uses TRBV15 and TRBJ1-4; D call uncertain. Germline V CDR1 and CDR2: LNHNV, YYDKDF (reference sequence). Trimming shortened V by 0 bases and J by 8 bases, and 13 bases separated the two germline ends. CDR3 length equals 15 residues. CDR3 residues: CATSREHSLGEKLFF. Here the CDR3 DNA reads TGTGCCACCAGCAGAGAGCACAGTCTCGGAGAAAAACTGTTTTTT.

The rearrangement uses TRBV10-3 and TRBJ2-7; D not certain. The DNA end favors TRBJ2-1, so the J call may be wrong. Germline assignment: CDR1 ENHRY and CDR2 SYGVKD. The CDR3 loop spans 14 amino acids. The CDR3 loop reads CAITSVPSYNEQFF. The CDR3 DNA is TGTGCCATCACCAGCGTTCCCTCCTACAATGAGCAGTTCTTC.

This chain connects TRBV20-1 to TRBJ2-6; D may match TRBD1 or TRBD2 (5 bases each). Looked up from germline, CDR1 is DFQATT and CDR2 is SNEGSKA (reference sequence). With 3 bases removed from V and 2 bases from J, the gap between germline ends came to 8 bases. This CDR3 contains 14 residues. The CDR3 loop is CSASRGAGANVLTF. Written as DNA, the CDR3 is TGCAGTGCTAGTCGAGGGGCTGGGGCCAACGTCCTGACTTTC.

There are many counts of this clonotype. The chain uses TRBV29-1 and TRBJ2-7; possibly TRBD1 for D (5 bases). Germline values: CDR1 SQVTM, CDR2 ANQGSEA. Trimming removed 4 bases from V and 0 bases from J, with 7 bases in between. CDR3 length equals 12 residues. CDR3 coding DNA: TGCAGCGTTGGCGACAGCTCCTACGAGCAGTACTTC. This translates into CSVGDSSYEQYF.

CDR3 coding DNA: TGTGCCAGCAGCGTACCGACTAGCGGGGGAAGCACAGATACGCAGTATTTT. As protein: CASSVPTSGGSTDTQYF. The chain is built from TRBV7-3 and TRBJ2-3; 12 bases agree with TRBD2. Trimming at V came to 5 bases and at J to 0 bases, leaving 6 bases not matched to a gene. The CDR3 is 17 amino acids. The germline CDR1 and CDR2 sequences are SGHTA and FQGTGA.

This clonotype was counted only a few times. V and J are TRBV7-2 and TRBJ2-7; the D gene is possibly TRBD2 (5 bases). Germline assignment: CDR1 SGHTA and CDR2 FQGNSA. The CDR3 spans 14 residues. V lost 5 bases and J lost 1, with 12 bases in between. Written as DNA, the CDR3 is TGTGCCAGCAGCCCGGGAATAGGATCCTACGAGCAGTACTTC. Amino acids: CASSPGIGSYEQYF. The full variable domain, completed using reference TRBV7-2 and TRBJ2-7, is GAGVSQSPSNKVTEKGKDVELRCDPISGHTALYWYRQSLGQGLEFLIYFQGNSAPDKSGLPSDRFSAERTGGSVSTLTIQRTQQEDSAVYLCASSPGIGSYEQYFGPGTRLTVT.

This clonotype has a count of ten or more. The V call is TRBV9, the J call TRBJ2-5; 8 positions match TRBD2. V lost 0 bases, J lost 5 bases, and 9 bases stayed unmatched. CDR3 size: 16 residues. Per the germline V gene, CDR1 is SGDLS and CDR2 is YYNGEE. CDR3 coding DNA: TGTGCCAGCAGCGTAGTAGGTGCGGGGGGAGGGGAGACCCAGTACTTC. As protein: CASSVVGAGGGETQYF. Filled out from reference TRBV9 and TRBJ2-5, the complete variable domain reads DSGVTQTPKHLITATGQRVTLRCSPRSGDLSVYWYQQSLDQGLQFLIQYYNGEERAKGNILERFSAQQFPDLHSELNLSSLELGDSALYFCASSVVGAGGGETQYFGPGTRLLVL.

The chain couples TRBV7-2 to TRBJ2-2; TRBD2 might be the D (5 bases). The CDR3 is 15 residues long. V was clipped by 5 bases and J by 4 bases, with 14 bases between them. CDR1 is SGHTA, CDR2 FQGNSA, per germline. CDR3 amino acids: CASSRPGSTTGELFF. Here the CDR3 DNA reads TGTGCCAGCAGCCGGCCGGGATCGACCACCGGGGAGCTGTTTTTT.

The chain joins TRBV7-6 to TRBJ2-3, with TRBD2 matching 11 bases. Germline V CDR1 and CDR2: SGHVS, FNYEAQ. J was trimmed by 3 bases and V by 0 bases; bases with no gene match: 11. The CDR3 is made up of 19 amino acids. The CDR3 DNA is TGTGCCAGCAGCTTAGCGAGGATGGTAGCGGGGGGGCAAACAGATACGCAGTATTTT. This sequence encodes CASSLARMVAGGQTDTQYF.

In this sample, this clonotype turned up a few times. This chain connects TRBV20-1 to TRBJ1-1, with D tentatively TRBD1 (5 bases). CDR3 length: 14 residues. With 1 base removed from V and 1 base from J, the gap between germline ends came to 10 bases. CDR1 DFQATT and CDR2 SNEGSKA come from the germline V gene (reference sequence). The DNA of the CDR3 is TGCAGTGCTAGAGTTTGGACAACGAACACTGAAGCTTTCTTT. It specifies CSARVWTTNTEAFF.

This clonotype has at least ten counts. The chain recombines TRBV10-2 with TRBJ2-5; maybe TRBD1 (5 bases). CDR1 and CDR2 (germline): WSHSY, SAAADI. Deletions cut 5 bases from V and 4 bases from J, with 14 bases between. The CDR3 is 14 residues long. CDR3 sequence: CASSPDTLGETQYF. The CDR3 region has the DNA TGCGCCAGCAGTCCGGACACTTTGGGAGAGACCCAGTACTTC.

The CDR3 here is CAISDETGVGYTF. CDR3 in DNA: TGTGCCATCAGTGACGAGACAGGGGTCGGCTACACCTTC. The chain has TRBV10-3 and TRBJ1-2, with 8 bases fitting TRBD1. The CDR3 contains 13 residues. CDR1 ENHRY and CDR2 SYGVKD come from the germline V gene. V dropped 3 bases and J dropped 8; count of bases not matched to a gene: 5.

This clonotype showed up many times. The CDR3 DNA reads as TGCGCCAGCAGCCAAGGGGAAGGGGGAATTTACGAGCAGTACTTC. Its translation: CASSQGEGGIYEQYF. The chain carries TRBV4-3 and TRBJ2-7; maybe TRBD1 (6 bases). The germline V and J ends were trimmed by 1 base and 4 bases, with 14 bases remaining between them. This CDR3 region has 15 residues. The germline V gene has CDR1 LGHNA and CDR2 YSLEER.

In its sample, this clonotype was seen many times. The chain employs TRBV2 and TRBJ1-1, with D possibly matching TRBD1 (6 bases). V was shortened by 6 bases and J by 3 bases, with 20 bases between the two germline ends. This CDR3 spans 16 amino acids. From germline, CDR1 is SNHLY and CDR2 FYNNEI. This chain's CDR3 is CASSRNLGQKYTEAFF. In DNA form, the CDR3 reads TGTGCCAGCAGCCGAAATCTAGGACAGAAATACACTGAAGCTTTCTTT.

This clonotype was seen at least ten times. The J gene is TRBJ2-7, the V gene TRBV2; D may be TRBD1 (6 bases). Germline CDR1 and CDR2: SNHLY and FYNNEI. Trimming pared 6 bases from V and 8 bases from J, leaving 20 bases between. CDR3 size: 14 residues. CDR3 nucleotides: TGTGCCAGCAGGAATTACGGACAGTCTATGAAGCAGTACTTC. Translated: CASRNYGQSMKQYF.

Only a few counts were recorded for this clonotype. The chain employs TRBV5-1 and TRBJ1-2, with 11 bases lining up with TRBD1. CDR3 length: 14 amino acids. V shed 2 bases, J shed 8 bases, and the junction held 5 bases outside the gene matches. Germline V lookup: CDR1 SGHRS, CDR2 YFSETQ. The DNA of the CDR3 is TGCGCCAGCAGCTTTCGGGGACAGGGGGACGGCTACACCTTC. Its translation is CASSFRGQGDGYTF.

The V call is TRBV24-1, the J call TRBJ1-2, with 9 bases lining up with TRBD1. Per the germline V gene, CDR1 is KGHDR and CDR2 is SFDVKD. Trimming took 6 bases from V and 4 from J; bases not matched to a gene: 14. The CDR3 has 17 residues. The CDR3: CATSSPTGGLKSYGYTF. The CDR3 DNA reads as TGTGCCACCAGTTCGCCGACAGGGGGATTGAAGAGCTATGGCTACACCTTC.

This clonotype was counted ten times or more. The CDR3 nucleotides are TGTGCCAGCAGCTTAGTAACGCTAAACTATGGCTACACCTTC. This encodes CASSLVTLNYGYTF. J is TRBJ1-2 and V is TRBV7-2, with no clear D. The germline CDR1 and CDR2 sequences are SGHTA and FQGNSA. The V end lost 1 base, the J end lost 2 bases, and 8 bases lay between the germline ends. The CDR3 is made up of 14 amino acids.

Comment on this clonotype: Its ends do not fully match the called genes, so a read error is possible. The chain combines TRBV28 with TRBJ1-1; D call uncertain. From germline, CDR1 is MDHEN and CDR2 SYDVKM. This CDR3 is 13 amino acids long. The DNA for the CDR3 is TGTGCCAGCAGTTTAAGGTCTACTACTGGAGCTTTCTTT. This sequence encodes CASSLRSTTGAFF.

The chain couples TRBV6-5 to TRBJ2-7, with 7 positions matching TRBD1. The junction had 9 bases not matched to a gene; V was cut back by 1 base and J by 3 bases. The CDR3 runs 16 residues. In germline, CDR1 is MNHEY, CDR2 SVGAGI. The CDR3: CASSYYRRTGNYEQYF. CDR3 coding DNA: TGTGCCAGCAGTTACTACCGACGGACAGGCAACTACGAGCAGTACTTC.

The chain has TRBV12-3 or TRBV12-4 and TRBJ1-4; 9 bases are a match to TRBD1. V was pared by 6 bases and J by 6 bases, with 8 bases of the junction left unmatched. The CDR3 is 15 residues long. DNA of the CDR3: TGTGCCAGCAGCCTAAACGGACAGGGGTATGAAAAACTGTTTTTT. This gives the protein CASSLNGQGYEKLFF.

The chain couples TRBV9 to TRBJ1-2; D is unclear. The CDR3 spans 14 residues. V was clipped by 0 bases and J by 6 bases, with 12 bases between them. Germline CDR1 and CDR2: SGDLS and YYNGEE. CDR3 in DNA: TGTGCCAGCAGCGTAGAGGCTAGCGGGAATGGCTACACCTTC. Translating it yields CASSVEASGNGYTF.

Of note for this clonotype: A much larger clone sits a single nucleotide away, making a read error possible. The V gene is TRBV20-1, the J gene TRBJ2-6, with D possibly being TRBD1 (5 bases). This CDR3 is 15 amino acids long. Germline V gene lookup returns CDR1 DFQATT and CDR2 SNEGSKA (reference sequence). In DNA, the CDR3 is TGCAGTGCTAGACCGCTTCCTTCTGGGGCCAACGCCCTGACTTTC. It yields the protein CSARPLPSGANALTF.

J is TRBJ1-3 and V is TRBV6-5; 8 nucleotides agree with TRBD1. The CDR3 totals 17 residues. J was trimmed by 4 bases and V by 5 bases; bases with no gene match: 13. The germline gives CDR1 MNHEY, CDR2 SVGAGI. The CDR3 region is CASSPSRDRILGNTIYF. DNA of the CDR3: TGTGCCAGCAGTCCTTCCCGGGACAGGATACTCGGAAACACCATATATTTT.

This clonotype was observed a few times. The CDR3 protein is CASSLGNTLPTNEKLFF. The CDR3 bases are TGTGCCAGCAGTTTGGGAAACACCCTTCCAACTAATGAAAAACTGTTTTTT. The V gene is TRBV12-3 or TRBV12-4, the J gene TRBJ1-4; D is unresolved. V lost 3 bases, J lost 0 bases, and 14 bases lay in between. The CDR3 runs 17 residues.

This clonotype was detected only a few times. This chain joins TRBV9 and TRBJ1-1; D remains ambiguous. This CDR3 has 15 amino acids. Looked up from germline, CDR1 is SGDLS and CDR2 is YYNGEE. Trimming took off 5 bases at V and 4 bases at J, with 18 bases between the two ends. CDR3 region: CASSYSSSPATEAFF. Here the CDR3 DNA reads TGTGCCAGCAGTTACTCGAGCAGTCCCGCCACTGAAGCTTTCTTT.

The chain combines TRBV10-3 with TRBJ1-3, with 8 bases lining up with TRBD1. CDR3 length: 17 amino acids. V shed 2 bases, J shed 5 bases, and the junction held 11 bases outside the gene matches. Looked up from germline, CDR1 is ENHRY and CDR2 is SYGVKD. CDR3 loop: CAISEKVDRDGRNTIYF. The CDR3 bases are TGTGCCATCAGTGAGAAAGTGGACAGGGACGGGCGAAACACCATATATTTT.

In the case of this clonotype: Being one base from a much bigger clone, this may be a read error. Likely a read error: the CDR3 ends without its conserved phenylalanine or tryptophan. The chain combines TRBV20-1 with TRBJ1-6; D is unresolved. The CDR3 is 15 amino acids. Trimming left V 5 bases short and J 0 bases short, with 11 bases between. Germline-derived CDR1 and CDR2 are DFQATT and SNEGSKA (reference sequence). This CDR3 is CSAWTGSSYNSPLHL. The CDR3 nucleotides read TGCAGTGCTTGGACTGGAAGCTCCTATAATTCACCCCTCCACCTT.